This paragraph reports one T cell receptor (beta chain). Original processing notes: The authors estimated nucleated cell counts from reference gene primer amplification. Generated by immunoSEQ multiplex PCR, the TCRdb table keeps only in-frame clones and is missing some. V, J and clone size are taken as reported in that table, and D and trimming were inferred from the DNA itself. This sample yields about 490,000 clones, of which approximately 83% are seen a single time; about 3.2% belongs to the top ten. This sample was taken from a study of blood T cell repertoires in COVID-19. Turning to the study itself: Samples taken during acute and convalescent COVID-19 were collected in the United States, Italy and Spain. PBMCs, B-cell-depleted T cells, or T cells provided the cDNA or gDNA that made up the material.

The germline V and J ends were trimmed by 7 bases and 2 bases, with 12 bases remaining between them. This CDR3 has 13 residues. The V gene's germline CDR1 is MGHDK and CDR2 SYGVNS. This chain joins TRBV25-1 and TRBJ2-7, with D possibly TRBD1 on 6 matching bases. The TCR was taken from a human donor in a cohort sampled during active COVID-19. Material: peripheral blood. Written as DNA, the CDR3 is TGTGCCAGCAAAGGGGGAACACCCTACGAGCAGTACTTC. As protein: CASKGGTPYEQYF.